The table lists the clone carrying this T cell receptor (beta chain) with a few counts. This entry comes from a study of identical twins. The cDNA had a unique molecular identifier and a template-switch universal primer site. TCRdb reanalysed the 5' RACE reads using MiXCR and keeps one entry per CDR3 protein. The profile shows approximately 500,000 distinct CDR3 sequences, 13% to 15% of them singletons. CDR1 MDHEN and CDR2 SYDVKM come from the germline V gene. CDR3 length equals 16 residues. Trimming removed 5 bases at V and 0 bases at J, with 14 bases between. This sample also appeared in a second study, on yellow fever vaccine responses in identical twins.

The sequencing sample was made of CD4+ T cells sorted from blood. The chain uses TRBV28 and TRBJ2-1; D tentatively reads TRBD1 or TRBD2 (5 bases each). The TCR was taken from a woman under 30 in good health. CDR3 nucleotide sequence: TGTGCCAGCAGTCCACAGGTTCGGGGCTCCTACAATGAGCAGTTCTTC. Its protein product is CASSPQVRGSYNEQFF. The full variable domain, with the rest looked up from reference TRBV28 and TRBJ2-1, is DVKVTQSSRYLVKRTGEKVFLECVQDMDHENMFWYRQDPGLGLRLIYFSYDVKMKEKGDIPEGYSVSREKKERFSLILESASTNQTSMYLCASSPQVRGSYNEQFFGPGTRLTVL.